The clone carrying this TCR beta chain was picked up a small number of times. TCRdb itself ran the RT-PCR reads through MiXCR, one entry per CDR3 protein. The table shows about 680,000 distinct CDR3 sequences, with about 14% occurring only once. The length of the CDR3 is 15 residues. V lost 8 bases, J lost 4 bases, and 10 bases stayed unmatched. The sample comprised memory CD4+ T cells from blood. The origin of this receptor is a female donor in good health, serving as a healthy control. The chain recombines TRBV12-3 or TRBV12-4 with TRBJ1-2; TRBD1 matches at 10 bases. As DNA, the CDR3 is TGTGCCAGCTCCCCGACAGGGGGCATTTTCTATGGCTACACCTTC. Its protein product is CASSPTGGIFYGYTF.